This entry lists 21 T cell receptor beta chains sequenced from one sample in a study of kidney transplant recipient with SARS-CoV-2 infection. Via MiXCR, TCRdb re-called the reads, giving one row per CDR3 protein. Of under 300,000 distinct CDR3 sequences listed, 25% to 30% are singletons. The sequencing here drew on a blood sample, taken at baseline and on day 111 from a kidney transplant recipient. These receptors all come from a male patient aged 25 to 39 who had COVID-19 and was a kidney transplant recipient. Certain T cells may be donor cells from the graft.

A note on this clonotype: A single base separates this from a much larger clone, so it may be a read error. CDR3 sequence (DNA): TGTGCCAGCAGCGGGCGTTTTCGCGAGGGAAAGACCTATGGCTACACCTTC. Protein sequence: CASSGRFREGKTYGYTF. This chain uses TRBV7-1 with TRBJ1-2; D is unclear. TRBV7-1 has ORF status, its function being uncertain. CDR3 length equals 17 residues. Trimming shortened V by 5 bases and J by 4 bases, and 23 bases separated the two germline ends.

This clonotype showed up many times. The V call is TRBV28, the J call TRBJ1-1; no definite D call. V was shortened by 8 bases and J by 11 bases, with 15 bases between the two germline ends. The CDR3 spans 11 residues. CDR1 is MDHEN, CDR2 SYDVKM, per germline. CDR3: CASGPQSSAFF. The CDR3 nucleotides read TGTGCCAGCGGACCTCAGTCGAGCGCTTTCTTT.

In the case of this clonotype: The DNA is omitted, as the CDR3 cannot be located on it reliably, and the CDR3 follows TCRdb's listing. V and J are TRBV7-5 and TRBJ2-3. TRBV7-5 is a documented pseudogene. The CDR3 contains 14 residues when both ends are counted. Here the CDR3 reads CISVPAAYRCTQYF.

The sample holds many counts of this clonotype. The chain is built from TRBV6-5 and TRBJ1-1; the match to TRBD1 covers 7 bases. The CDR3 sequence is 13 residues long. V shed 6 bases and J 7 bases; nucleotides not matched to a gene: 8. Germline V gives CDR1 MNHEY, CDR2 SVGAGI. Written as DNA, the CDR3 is TGTGCCAGCAGAGACAGGGTGAGGGGTGAAGCTTTCTTT. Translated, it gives CASRDRVRGEAFF.

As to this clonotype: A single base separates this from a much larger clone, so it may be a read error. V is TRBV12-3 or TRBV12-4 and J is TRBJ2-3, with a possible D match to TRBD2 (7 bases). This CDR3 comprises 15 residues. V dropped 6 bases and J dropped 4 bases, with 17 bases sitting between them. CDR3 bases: TGTGCCAGCAGCATGACTAGGGGGGGCCCAGATACGCAGTATTTT. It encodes CASSMTRGGPDTQYF.

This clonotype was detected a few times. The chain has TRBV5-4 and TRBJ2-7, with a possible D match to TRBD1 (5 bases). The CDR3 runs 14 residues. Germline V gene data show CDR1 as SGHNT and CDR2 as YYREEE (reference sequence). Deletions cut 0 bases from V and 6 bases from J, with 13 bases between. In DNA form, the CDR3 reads TGTGCCAGCAGCTTGGATGCCGGAAGGGGCGAGCAGTACGTC. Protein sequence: CASSLDAGRGEQYV.

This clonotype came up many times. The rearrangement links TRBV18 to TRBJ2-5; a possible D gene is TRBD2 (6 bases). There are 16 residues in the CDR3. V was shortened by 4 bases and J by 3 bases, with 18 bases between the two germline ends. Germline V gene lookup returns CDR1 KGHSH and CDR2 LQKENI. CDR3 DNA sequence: TGTGCCAGCTCACTCTACTCCGGGACTCGTGAAGAGACCCAGTACTTC. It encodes CASSLYSGTREETQYF.

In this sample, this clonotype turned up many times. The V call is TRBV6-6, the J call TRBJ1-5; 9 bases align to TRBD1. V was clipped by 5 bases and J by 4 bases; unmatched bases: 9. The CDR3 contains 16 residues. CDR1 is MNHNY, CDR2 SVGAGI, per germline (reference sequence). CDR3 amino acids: CASSINRGRENQPQHF. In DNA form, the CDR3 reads TGTGCCAGCAGTATTAACAGGGGGCGGGAAAATCAGCCCCAGCATTTT.

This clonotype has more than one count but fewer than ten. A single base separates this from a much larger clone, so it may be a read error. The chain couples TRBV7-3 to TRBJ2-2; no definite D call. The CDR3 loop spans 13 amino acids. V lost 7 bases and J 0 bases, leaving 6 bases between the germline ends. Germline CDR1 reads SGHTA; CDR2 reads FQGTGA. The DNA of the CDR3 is TGTGCCAGCAACTCAACGAACACCGGGGAGCTGTTTTTT. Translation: CASNSTNTGELFF.

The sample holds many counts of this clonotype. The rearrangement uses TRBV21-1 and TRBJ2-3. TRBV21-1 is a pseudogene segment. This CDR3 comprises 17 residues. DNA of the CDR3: TGTGCCAGCAGGAACATGTTAGCTACAGTCATGCAAGATACGCAGTATTTT. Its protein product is CASRNMLATVMQDTQYF.

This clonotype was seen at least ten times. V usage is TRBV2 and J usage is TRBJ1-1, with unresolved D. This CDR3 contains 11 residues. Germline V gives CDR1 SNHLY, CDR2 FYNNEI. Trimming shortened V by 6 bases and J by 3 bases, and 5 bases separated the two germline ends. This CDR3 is CASRQHTEAFF. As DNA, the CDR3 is TGTGCCAGCAGGCAGCACACTGAAGCTTTCTTT.

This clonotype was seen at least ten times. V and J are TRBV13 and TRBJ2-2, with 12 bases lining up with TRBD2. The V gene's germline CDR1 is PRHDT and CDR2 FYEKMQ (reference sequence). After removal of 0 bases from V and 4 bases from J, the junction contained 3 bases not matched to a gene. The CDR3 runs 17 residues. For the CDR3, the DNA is TGTGCCAGCAGCTTAGGGACTAGCGGGAGAGGCACCGGGGAGCTGTTTTTT. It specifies CASSLGTSGRGTGELFF.

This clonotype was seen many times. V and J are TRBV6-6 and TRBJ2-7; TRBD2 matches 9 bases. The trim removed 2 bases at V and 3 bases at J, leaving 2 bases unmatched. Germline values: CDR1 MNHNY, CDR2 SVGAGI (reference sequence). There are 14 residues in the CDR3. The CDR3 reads CASSYLAGYYEQYF. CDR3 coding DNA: TGTGCCAGCAGTTACCTAGCGGGATACTACGAGCAGTACTTC.

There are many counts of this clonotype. CDR3: CGSKRTDSRKTYGYTF. The CDR3 DNA follows: TGTGGCAGTAAGCGCACTGATAGCCGAAAGACCTATGGCTACACCTTC. The chain recombines TRBV8-2 with TRBJ1-2. TRBV8-2 is an annotated pseudogene. CDR3 size: 16 residues.

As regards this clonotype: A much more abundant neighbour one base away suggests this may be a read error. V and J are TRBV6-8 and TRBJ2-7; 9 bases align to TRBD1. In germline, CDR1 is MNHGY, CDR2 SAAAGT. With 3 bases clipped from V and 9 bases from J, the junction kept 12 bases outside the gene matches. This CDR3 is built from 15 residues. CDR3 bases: TGTGCCAGCAGTTATACAGGGGGCCTATCAGTCGGGCAGTACTTC. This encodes CASSYTGGLSVGQYF.

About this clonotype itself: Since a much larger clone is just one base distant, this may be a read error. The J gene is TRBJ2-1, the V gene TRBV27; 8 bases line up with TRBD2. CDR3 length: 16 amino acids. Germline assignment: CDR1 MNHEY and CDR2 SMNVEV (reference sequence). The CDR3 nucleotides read TGTGCCGGCAGTTTACAGCCAGCGGGAGTTTTAAATGAGCAGTTCTTC. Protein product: CAGSLQPAGVLNEQFF.

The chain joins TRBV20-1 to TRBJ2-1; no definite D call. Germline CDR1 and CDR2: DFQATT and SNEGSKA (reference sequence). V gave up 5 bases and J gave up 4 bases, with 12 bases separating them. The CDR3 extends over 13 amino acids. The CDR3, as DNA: TGCAGTGCTGTCCCCGGCTGGTACAATGAGCAGTTCTTC. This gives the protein CSAVPGWYNEQFF.

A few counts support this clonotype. This CDR3 reads CASSVRLVVRKTYGYTF. In DNA, the CDR3 is TGTGCCAGCAGCGTTCGACTGGTCGTTAGAAAGACCTATGGCTACACCTTC. V usage is TRBV16 and J usage is TRBJ1-2; D not resolved. This CDR3 contains 17 residues. V was clipped by 5 bases and J by 4 bases, with 23 bases between them. Germline values: CDR1 KGHSY, CDR2 FQNENV.

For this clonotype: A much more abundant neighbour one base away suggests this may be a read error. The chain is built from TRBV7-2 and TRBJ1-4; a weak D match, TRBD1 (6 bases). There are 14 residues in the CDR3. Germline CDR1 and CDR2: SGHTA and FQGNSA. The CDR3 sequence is CASSDPGQYEKLVF. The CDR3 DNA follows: TGTGCCAGCAGCGACCCGGGACAATATGAAAAACTGGTTTTT.

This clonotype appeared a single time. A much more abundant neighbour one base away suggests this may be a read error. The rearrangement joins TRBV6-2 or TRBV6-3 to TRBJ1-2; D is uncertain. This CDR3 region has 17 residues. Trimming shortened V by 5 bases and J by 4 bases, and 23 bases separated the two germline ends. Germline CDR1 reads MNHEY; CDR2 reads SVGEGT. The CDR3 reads CASSPFACIGKTYGYTF. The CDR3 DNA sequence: TGTGCCAGCAGTCCGTTCGCCTGCATCGGAAAGACCTATGGCTACACCTTC.

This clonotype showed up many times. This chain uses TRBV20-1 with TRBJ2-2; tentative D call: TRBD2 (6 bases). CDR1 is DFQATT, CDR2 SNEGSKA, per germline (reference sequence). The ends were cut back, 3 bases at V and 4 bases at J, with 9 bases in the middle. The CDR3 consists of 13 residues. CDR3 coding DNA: TGCAGTGCTAGGCAGGGAGGCACCGGGGAGCTGTTTTTT. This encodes CSARQGGTGELFF.